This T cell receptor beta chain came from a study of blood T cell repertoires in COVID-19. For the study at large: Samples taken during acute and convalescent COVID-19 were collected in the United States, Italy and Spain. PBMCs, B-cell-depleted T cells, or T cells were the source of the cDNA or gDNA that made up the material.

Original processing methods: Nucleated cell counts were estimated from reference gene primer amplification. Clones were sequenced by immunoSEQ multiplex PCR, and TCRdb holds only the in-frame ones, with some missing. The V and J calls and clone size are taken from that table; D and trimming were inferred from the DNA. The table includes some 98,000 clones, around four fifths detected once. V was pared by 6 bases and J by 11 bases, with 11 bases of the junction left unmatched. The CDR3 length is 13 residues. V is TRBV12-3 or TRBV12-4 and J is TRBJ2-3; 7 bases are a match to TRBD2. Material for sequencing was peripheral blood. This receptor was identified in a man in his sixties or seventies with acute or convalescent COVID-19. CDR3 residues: CASSPPERGRQYF. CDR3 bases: TGTGCCAGCAGCCCCCCCGAGCGGGGTAGGCAGTATTTT.